The 22 T cell receptor beta chains below come from one sample, sequenced in a study of T cells in Graves' hyperthyroidism and ophthalmopathy. Template material for amplifying TCR beta CDR3 regions consisted of RNA transcripts. The HTBI primer set was used in a first-round RT-PCR of the TCR CDR3. TCRdb reprocessed the multiplex PCR reads via MiXCR and lists one record per CDR3 protein. Among roughly 290,000 distinct CDR3 sequences listed, roughly 14% were seen once. Sequences were obtained from blood. The source of these receptors is a woman aged 25 to 39 with Graves' hyperthyroidism that later progressed to Graves' ophthalmopathy.

The V and J genes are TRBV20-1 and TRBJ1-2, with D unclear. The CDR3 is made up of 15 amino acids. V gave up 6 bases and J gave up 2 bases, with 19 bases separating them. Germline CDR1 is DFQATT and CDR2 is SNEGSKA (reference sequence). The CDR3 DNA follows: TGCAGTGCCGGAGACCCCCTCGGGTACAACTATGGCTACACCTTC. Its translation: CSAGDPLGYNYGYTF.

In this sample, this clonotype turned up many times. V usage is TRBV7-3 and J usage is TRBJ2-3; 10 nucleotides match TRBD1. V shed 3 bases, J shed 8 bases, and the junction held 17 bases outside the gene matches. Per the germline V gene, CDR1 is SGHTA and CDR2 is FQGTGA. The CDR3 contains 18 residues. The CDR3 here is CASSFNAPGQGESSTQYF. CDR3 nucleotides: TGTGCCAGCAGCTTCAATGCCCCCGGACAGGGGGAGTCGAGTACGCAGTATTTT.

This clonotype was picked up a small number of times. The rearrangement joins TRBV3-1 to TRBJ2-7, with 8 bases lining up with TRBD2. CDR3 size: 12 residues. Germline assignment: CDR1 LGHDT and CDR2 YNNKEL (reference sequence). Germline trimming cut 4 bases from V and 7 bases from J; bases unmatched to any gene: 3. The CDR3 coding sequence is TGTGCCAGCAGCCTCTCGGGGGGGGAGCAGTACTTC. Protein: CASSLSGGEQYF.

Many counts were recorded for this clonotype. The CDR3: CASSYRDSHSGNEQFF. The DNA for the CDR3 is TGTGCCAGCAGTTATCGGGACTCCCATAGCGGCAATGAGCAGTTCTTC. The V gene is TRBV6-5, the J gene TRBJ2-1; possible D gene TRBD2, 6 bases. Trimming stripped 3 bases from V and 6 bases from J, with 18 bases between. The CDR3 extends over 16 amino acids. Germline CDR1 reads MNHEY; CDR2 reads SVGAGI.

In its sample, this clonotype was seen many times. V is TRBV12-5 and J is TRBJ2-7; TRBD1 aligns across 9 bases. Germline V gives CDR1 LGHNT, CDR2 FRNRAP. This CDR3 region has 15 residues. V trimming: 7 bases; J trimming: 1 base; junction bases outside the gene matches: 8. The CDR3 DNA sequence: TGTGCTAGTGCCCTAGGACAGGGGCGATCCTACGAGCAGTACTTC. It yields the protein CASALGQGRSYEQYF. Full variable domain (rest looked up from reference TRBV12-5 and TRBJ2-7): DARVTQTPRHKVTEMGQEVTMRCQPILGHNTVFWYRQTMMQGLELLAYFRNRAPLDDSGMPKDRFSAEMPDATLATLKIQPSEPRDSAVYFCASALGQGRSYEQYFGPGTRLTVT.

The chain's CDR3 is CATSDRGGEQFF. CDR3 coding DNA: TGTGCCACCAGTGATCGGGGTGGTGAGCAGTTCTTC. The chain has TRBV24-1 and TRBJ2-1; a possible D gene is TRBD2 (5 bases). Germline CDR1 is KGHDR and CDR2 is SFDVKD. This CDR3 contains 12 residues. Trimming left V 3 bases short and J 9 bases short, with 8 bases between.

A few counts support this clonotype. This may stem from a read error, because a much larger clone lies one nucleotide away. V gene TRBV12-3 or TRBV12-4 combines with J gene TRBJ2-7, with 9 bases that match TRBD1. The CDR3 length is 15 residues. V lost 8 bases to trimming and J lost 4 bases; unmatched junction nucleotides: 12. The CDR3 sequence: CASGPAGTGSYEQYF. In nucleotides, the CDR3 is TGTGCCAGCGGCCCAGCCGGGACAGGGAGTTACGAGCAGTACTTC.

The table lists this clonotype with many counts. The chain joins TRBV7-2 to TRBJ2-7; TRBD2 might be the D (6 bases). Per germline, CDR1 SGHTA and CDR2 FQGNSA. V lost 1 base, J lost 9 bases, and 13 bases lay in between. The CDR3 is 13 residues long. This CDR3 reads CASSLELAAVQYF. The CDR3 coding sequence is TGTGCCAGCAGCTTAGAACTAGCAGCTGTGCAGTACTTC. The full variable domain, in which reference TRBV7-2 and TRBJ2-7 provide the parts outside the CDR3, is GAGVSQSPSNKVTEKGKDVELRCDPISGHTALYWYRQSLGQGLEFLIYFQGNSAPDKSGLPSDRFSAERTGGSVSTLTIQRTQQEDSAVYLCASSLELAAVQYFGPGTRLTVT.

Many counts were recorded for this clonotype. V gene TRBV7-2 combines with J gene TRBJ2-7, with D perhaps matching TRBD1 (6 bases). The CDR3 consists of 15 residues. The germline V and J ends were trimmed by 2 bases and 2 bases, with 13 bases remaining between them. CDR1 is SGHTA and CDR2 is FQGNSA in the germline V gene. CDR3 protein: CASSLLGGLTYEQYF. The CDR3 bases are TGTGCCAGCAGCTTACTAGGGGGTTTGACCTACGAGCAGTACTTC.

This clonotype was seen ten or more times. The V and J genes are TRBV5-1 and TRBJ2-3; D possibly uses TRBD1 or TRBD2 (5 bases each). Germline assignment: CDR1 SGHRS and CDR2 YFSETQ. CDR3 length equals 15 residues. V gave up 2 bases and J gave up 0 bases, with 10 bases separating them. In nucleotides, the CDR3 is TGCGCCAGCAGCTTCGGGGACGGAAGCACAGATACGCAGTATTTT. Translated: CASSFGDGSTDTQYF.

This clonotype was observed a handful of times. This chain links TRBV3-1 with TRBJ2-1; 14 nucleotides agree with TRBD2. V was clipped by 0 bases and J by 0 bases; unmatched bases: 10. Germline lookup yields CDR1 LGHDT and CDR2 YNNKEL (reference sequence). This CDR3 has 21 residues. The CDR3 coding sequence is TGTGCCAGCAGCCAAGATATCGGTCCGGGGACTAGCGGGAGCTCCTACAATGAGCAGTTCTTC. Protein sequence: CASSQDIGPGTSGSSYNEQFF.

This clonotype was seen a few times. The chain has TRBV20-1 and TRBJ2-7; TRBD2 agrees at 12 bases. CDR1 and CDR2 (germline): DFQATT, SNEGSKA (reference sequence). J was trimmed by 7 bases and V by 2 bases; bases with no gene match: 3. The CDR3 loop spans 13 amino acids. CDR3 amino acids: CSARLAGGKEQYF. The DNA for the CDR3 is TGCAGTGCTAGACTAGCGGGAGGGAAGGAGCAGTACTTC.

This clonotype was counted between two and nine times. A read error may be the cause here, since a much bigger clone is one base away. This rearrangement joins TRBV28 to TRBJ1-1; D not resolved. CDR1 and CDR2 from the germline V gene are MDHEN and SYDVKM. This CDR3 spans 13 amino acids. CDR3 protein: CASSISVNTEALF. CDR3 in DNA: TGTGCCAGCAGTATCTCAGTCAACACTGAAGCTCTCTTT.

This chain connects TRBV7-9 to TRBJ2-2; 9 bases line up with TRBD2. Germline-derived CDR1 and CDR2 are SEHNR and FQNEAQ (reference sequence). This CDR3 comprises 18 residues. V was pared by 5 bases and J by 8 bases, with 18 bases of the junction left unmatched. This CDR3 is CASSPPPQLAGLSGELFF. The CDR3 region has the DNA TGTGCCAGCAGCCCCCCCCCCCAGCTAGCGGGATTATCAGGGGAGCTGTTTTTT.

This clonotype was counted many times. This chain joins TRBV5-1 and TRBJ2-1; the D gene could be TRBD1 or TRBD2 (5 bases each). V lost 0 bases, J lost 10 bases, and 11 bases lay in between. The length of the CDR3 is 13 residues. From germline, CDR1 is SGHRS and CDR2 YFSETQ. In DNA form, the CDR3 reads TGCGCCAGCAGCTTGGGTGAGGGGTTGGAGCAGTTCTTC. Translated, it gives CASSLGEGLEQFF.

This clonotype occurred a few times. A much larger clone is a single base away; this may be a read error. The genes are TRBV5-1 and TRBJ2-1; TRBD2 matches 8 bases. Germline CDR1 SGHRS, CDR2 YFSETQ. The CDR3 covers 15 residues. Trimming took 1 base from V and 7 from J; bases not matched to a gene: 7. CDR3 sequence reads: CASSLTAGGRNEQFF. The CDR3 DNA sequence: TGCGCCAGCAGCTTGACGGCGGGAGGACGGAATGAGCAGTTCTTC.

This clonotype was observed many times. The chain recombines TRBV6-2 or TRBV6-3 with TRBJ2-2; 14 positions match TRBD2. CDR3 size: 18 residues. Germline values: CDR1 MNHEY, CDR2 SVGEGT. The J segment lost 4 bases and the V segment lost 0 bases, leaving 4 bases of the junction unmatched. CDR3 in amino acids: CASSYSTSGRDITGELFF. Here the CDR3 DNA reads TGTGCCAGCAGTTACTCGACTAGCGGGAGGGATATCACCGGGGAGCTGTTTTTT.

This clonotype was detected a few times. The chain carries TRBV4-1 and TRBJ1-1; perhaps TRBD1 as D (6 bases). CDR3 size: 15 residues. Germline CDR1 MGHRA, CDR2 YSYEKL. Trimming removed 3 bases from V and 4 bases from J, with 15 bases in between. The CDR3 DNA is TGCGCCAGCAGCCAGGGGGGGCGGCTCCCCACTGAAGCTTTCTTT. It is translated as CASSQGGRLPTEAFF.

The table lists this clonotype with a few counts. Since a much larger clone is just one base distant, this may be a read error. The chain joins TRBV6-2 or TRBV6-3 to TRBJ2-1, with 7 bases identical to TRBD1. The CDR3 runs 16 residues. Germline CDR1 reads MNHEY; CDR2 reads SVGEGT. The CDR3 region is CVSSYTTGSAYNEQFF. The CDR3, as DNA: TGTGTCAGCAGTTACACGACAGGGTCAGCATACAATGAGCAGTTCTTC.

This clonotype occurred many times. The J gene is TRBJ2-7, the V gene TRBV28; D not resolved. V was pared by 7 bases and J by 7 bases, with 17 bases between. Looked up from germline, CDR1 is MDHEN and CDR2 is SYDVKM. CDR3 size: 13 residues. The CDR3 nucleotides read TGTGCCAGCACAACGCGCACCAGGTGGGAGCAGTACTTC. Translating gives CASTTRTRWEQYF.

The chain couples TRBV19 to TRBJ1-2, with D tentatively TRBD1 (6 bases). The length of the CDR3 is 14 residues. V dropped 3 bases and J dropped 5 bases, with 13 bases sitting between them. Germline loops: CDR1 LNHDA, CDR2 SQIVND (reference sequence). CDR3 protein: CASSMGGARYGYTF. CDR3 nucleotide sequence: TGTGCCAGTAGTATGGGGGGGGCGCGATATGGCTACACCTTC.

The table lists this clonotype with many counts. CDR3 coding DNA: TGTGCCACCAGTGGTTTACAGGGGATCGATAATGAGCAGTTCTTC. Protein product: CATSGLQGIDNEQFF. This chain connects TRBV24-1 to TRBJ2-1; TRBD1 matches at 7 bases. The germline V gene encodes CDR1 KGHDR and CDR2 SFDVKD. The CDR3 is 15 residues long. Trimming took 5 bases from V and 7 from J; bases not matched to a gene: 10.